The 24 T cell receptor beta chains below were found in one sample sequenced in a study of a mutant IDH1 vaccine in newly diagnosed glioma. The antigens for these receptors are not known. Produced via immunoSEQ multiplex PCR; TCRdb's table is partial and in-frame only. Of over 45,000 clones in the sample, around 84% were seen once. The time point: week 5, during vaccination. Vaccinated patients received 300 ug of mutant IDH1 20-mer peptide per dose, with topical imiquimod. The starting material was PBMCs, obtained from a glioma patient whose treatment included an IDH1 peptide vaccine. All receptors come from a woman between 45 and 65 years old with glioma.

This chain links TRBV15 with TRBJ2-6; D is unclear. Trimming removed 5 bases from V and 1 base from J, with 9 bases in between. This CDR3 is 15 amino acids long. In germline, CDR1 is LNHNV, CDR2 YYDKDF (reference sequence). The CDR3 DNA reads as TGTGCCACCAGCTTTAGCCGTTCTGGGGCCAACGTCCTGACTTTC. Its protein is CATSFSRSGANVLTF.

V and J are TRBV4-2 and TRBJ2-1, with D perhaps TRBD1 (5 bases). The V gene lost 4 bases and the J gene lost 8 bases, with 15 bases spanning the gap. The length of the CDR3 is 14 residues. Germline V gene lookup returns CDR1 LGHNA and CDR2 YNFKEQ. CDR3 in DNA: TGTGCCAGCAGCCCCCGGAGCCAGGGCTATGAGCAGTTCTTC. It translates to CASSPRSQGYEQFF.

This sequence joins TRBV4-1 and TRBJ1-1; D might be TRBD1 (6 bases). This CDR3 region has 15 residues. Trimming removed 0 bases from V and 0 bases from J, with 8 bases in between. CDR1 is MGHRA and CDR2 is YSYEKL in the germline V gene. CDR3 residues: CASSQDRTVNTEAFF. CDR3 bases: TGCGCCAGCAGCCAAGATCGGACAGTGAACACTGAAGCTTTCTTT.

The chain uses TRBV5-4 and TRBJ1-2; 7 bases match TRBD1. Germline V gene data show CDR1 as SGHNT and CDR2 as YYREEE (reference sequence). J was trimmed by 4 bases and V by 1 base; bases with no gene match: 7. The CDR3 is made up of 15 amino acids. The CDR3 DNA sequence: TGTGCCAGCAGCTTGACCTCGGGACAGTCCTATGGCTACACCTTC. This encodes CASSLTSGQSYGYTF.

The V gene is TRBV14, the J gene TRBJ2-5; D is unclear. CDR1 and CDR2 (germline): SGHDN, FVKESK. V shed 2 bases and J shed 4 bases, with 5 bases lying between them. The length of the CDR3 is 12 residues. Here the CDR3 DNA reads TGTGCCAGCAGCCAATGGGGAGAGACCCAGTACTTC. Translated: CASSQWGETQYF.

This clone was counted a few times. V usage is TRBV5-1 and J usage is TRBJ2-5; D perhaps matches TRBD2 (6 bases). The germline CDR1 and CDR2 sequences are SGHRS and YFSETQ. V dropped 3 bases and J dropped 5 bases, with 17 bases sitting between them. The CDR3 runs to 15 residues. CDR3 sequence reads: CASSSIGGEGETQYF. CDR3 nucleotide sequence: TGCGCCAGCAGCTCCATTGGCGGGGAAGGGGAGACCCAGTACTTC. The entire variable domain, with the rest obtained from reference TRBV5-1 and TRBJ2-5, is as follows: KAGVTQTPRYLIKTRGQQVTLSCSPISGHRSVSWYQQTPGQGLQFLFEYFSETQRNKGNFPGRFSGRQFSNSRSEMNVSTLELGDSALYLCASSSIGGEGETQYFGPGTRLLVL.

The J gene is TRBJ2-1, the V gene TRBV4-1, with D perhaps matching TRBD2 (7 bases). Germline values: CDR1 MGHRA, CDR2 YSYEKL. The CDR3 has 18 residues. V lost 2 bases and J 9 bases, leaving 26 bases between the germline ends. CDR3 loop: CASSQTEGGNHPGREQFF. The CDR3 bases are TGCGCCAGCAGCCAAACTGAGGGGGGGAACCACCCGGGCCGTGAGCAGTTCTTC.

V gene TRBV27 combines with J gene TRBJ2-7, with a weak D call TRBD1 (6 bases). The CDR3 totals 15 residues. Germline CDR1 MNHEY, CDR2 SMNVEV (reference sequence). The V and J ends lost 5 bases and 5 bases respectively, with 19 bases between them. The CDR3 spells CASSVEDSPLHEQYF. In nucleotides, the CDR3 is TGTGCCAGCAGTGTTGAGGACAGCCCCTTGCACGAGCAGTACTTC.

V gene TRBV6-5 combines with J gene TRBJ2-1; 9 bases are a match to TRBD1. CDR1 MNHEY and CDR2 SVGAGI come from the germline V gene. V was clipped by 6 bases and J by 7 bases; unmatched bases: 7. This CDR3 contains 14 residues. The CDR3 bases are TGTGCCAGCAGCCAGGACAGGGGACCTAATGAGCAGTTCTTC. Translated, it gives CASSQDRGPNEQFF.

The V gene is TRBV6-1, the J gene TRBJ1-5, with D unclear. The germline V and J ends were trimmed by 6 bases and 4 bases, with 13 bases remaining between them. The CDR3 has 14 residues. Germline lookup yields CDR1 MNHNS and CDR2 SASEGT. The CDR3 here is CASSGRGSNQPQHF. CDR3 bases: TGTGCCAGCAGCGGAAGAGGGTCGAATCAGCCCCAGCATTTT.

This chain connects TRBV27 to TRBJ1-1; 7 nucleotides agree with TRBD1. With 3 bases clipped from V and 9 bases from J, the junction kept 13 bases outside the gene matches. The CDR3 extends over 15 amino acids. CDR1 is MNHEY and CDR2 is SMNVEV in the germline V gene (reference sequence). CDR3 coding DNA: TGTGCCAGCAGTTTCGACAGGGCCGGGGGGGAGAAAGCTTTCTTT. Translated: CASSFDRAGGEKAFF.

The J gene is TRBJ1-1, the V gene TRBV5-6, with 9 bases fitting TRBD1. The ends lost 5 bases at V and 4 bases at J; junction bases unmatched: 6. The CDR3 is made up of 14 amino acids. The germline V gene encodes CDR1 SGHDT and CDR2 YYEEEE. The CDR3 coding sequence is TGTGCCAGCAGGACCGGGACAGGGTTCACTGAAGCTTTCTTT. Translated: CASRTGTGFTEAFF. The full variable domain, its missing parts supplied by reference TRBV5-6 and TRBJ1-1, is DAGVTQSPTHLIKTRGQQVTLRCSPKSGHDTVSWYQQALGQGPQFIFQYYEEEERQRGNFPDRFSGHQFPNYSSELNVNALLLGDSALYLCASRTGTGFTEAFFGQGTRLTVV.

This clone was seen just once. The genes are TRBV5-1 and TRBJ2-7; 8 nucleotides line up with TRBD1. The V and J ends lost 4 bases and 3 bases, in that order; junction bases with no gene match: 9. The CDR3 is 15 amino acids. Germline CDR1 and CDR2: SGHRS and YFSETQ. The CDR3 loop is CASSASGTGLYEQYF. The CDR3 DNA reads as TGCGCCAGCAGCGCATCCGGGACAGGACTCTACGAGCAGTACTTC.

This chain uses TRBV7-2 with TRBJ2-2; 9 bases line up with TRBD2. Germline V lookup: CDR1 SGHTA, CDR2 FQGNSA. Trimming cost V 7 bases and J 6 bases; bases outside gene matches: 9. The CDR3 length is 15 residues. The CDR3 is CASTSLAGTAGELFF. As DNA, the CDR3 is TGTGCCAGCACGTCGCTAGCGGGGACCGCCGGGGAGCTGTTTTTT.

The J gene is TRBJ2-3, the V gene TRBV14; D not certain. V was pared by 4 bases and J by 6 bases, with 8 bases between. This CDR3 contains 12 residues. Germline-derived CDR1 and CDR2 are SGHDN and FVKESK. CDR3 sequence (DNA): TGTGCCAGCAGCCCCTTTCTGGATACGCAGTATTTT. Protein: CASSPFLDTQYF.

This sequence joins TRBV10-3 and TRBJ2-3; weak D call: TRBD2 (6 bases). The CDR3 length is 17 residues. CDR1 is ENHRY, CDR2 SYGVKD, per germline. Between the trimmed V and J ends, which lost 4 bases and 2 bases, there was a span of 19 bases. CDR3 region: CAISVPVGRGNTDTQYF. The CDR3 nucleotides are TGTGCCATCAGTGTCCCGGTAGGGCGGGGCAACACAGATACGCAGTATTTT.

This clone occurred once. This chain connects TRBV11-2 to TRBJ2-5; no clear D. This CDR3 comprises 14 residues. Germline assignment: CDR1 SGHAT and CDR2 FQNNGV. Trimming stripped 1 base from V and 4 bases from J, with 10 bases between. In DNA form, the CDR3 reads TGTGCCAGCAGCTTAGCGGGTAGCCGAGAGACCCAGTACTTC. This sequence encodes CASSLAGSRETQYF.

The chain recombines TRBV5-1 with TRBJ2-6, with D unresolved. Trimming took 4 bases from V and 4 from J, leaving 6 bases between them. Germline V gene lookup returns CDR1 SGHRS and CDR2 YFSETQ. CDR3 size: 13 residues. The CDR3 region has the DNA TGCGCCAGCAGCGAGACCGGGGCCAACGTCCTGACTTTC. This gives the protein CASSETGANVLTF.

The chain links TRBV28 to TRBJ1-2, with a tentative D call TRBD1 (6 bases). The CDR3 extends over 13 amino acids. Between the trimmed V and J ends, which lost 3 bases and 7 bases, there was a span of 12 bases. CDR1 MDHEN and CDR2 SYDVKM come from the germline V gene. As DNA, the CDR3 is TGTGCCAGCAGTTTGCGGGGGGCGCCTGGCTACACCTTC. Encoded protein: CASSLRGAPGYTF.

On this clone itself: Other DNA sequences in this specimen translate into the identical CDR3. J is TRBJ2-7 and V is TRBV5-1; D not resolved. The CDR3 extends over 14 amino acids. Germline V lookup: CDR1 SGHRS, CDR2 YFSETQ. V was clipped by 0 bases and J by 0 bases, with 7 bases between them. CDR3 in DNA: TGCGCCAGCAGCTTGGGGGGATCCTCCTACGAGCAGTACTTC. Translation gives CASSLGGSSYEQYF.

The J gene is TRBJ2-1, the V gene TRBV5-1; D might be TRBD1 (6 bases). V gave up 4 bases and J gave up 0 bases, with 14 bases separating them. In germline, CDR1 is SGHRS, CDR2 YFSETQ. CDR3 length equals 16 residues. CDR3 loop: CASSVQGYSSYNEQFF. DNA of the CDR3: TGCGCCAGCAGCGTACAGGGTTATAGCTCCTACAATGAGCAGTTCTTC.

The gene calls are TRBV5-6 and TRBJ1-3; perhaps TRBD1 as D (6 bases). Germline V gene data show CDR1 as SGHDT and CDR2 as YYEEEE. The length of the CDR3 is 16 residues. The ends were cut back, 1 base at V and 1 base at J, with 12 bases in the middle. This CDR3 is CASSLWGTPSGNTIYF. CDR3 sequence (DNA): TGTGCCAGCAGCTTGTGGGGGACACCATCTGGAAACACCATATATTTT.

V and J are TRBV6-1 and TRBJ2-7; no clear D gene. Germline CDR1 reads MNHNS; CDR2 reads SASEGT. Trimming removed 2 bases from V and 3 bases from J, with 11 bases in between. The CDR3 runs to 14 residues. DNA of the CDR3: TGTGCCAGCAGTGAATTCAGGCAAAGCTACGAGCAGTACTTC. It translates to CASSEFRQSYEQYF.

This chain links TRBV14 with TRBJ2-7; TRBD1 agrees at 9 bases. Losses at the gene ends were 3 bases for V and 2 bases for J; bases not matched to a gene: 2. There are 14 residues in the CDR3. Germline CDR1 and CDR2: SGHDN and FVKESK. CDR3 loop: CASSQGTGTYEQYF. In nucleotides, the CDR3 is TGTGCCAGCAGCCAGGGGACAGGGACCTACGAGCAGTACTTC.